This T cell receptor (beta chain) was retrieved from a study of blood T cell repertoires in COVID-19. Across the study: The samples span acute and convalescent COVID-19 from the United States, Italy and Spain.

V lost 3 bases and J 6 bases, leaving 11 bases between the germline ends. There are 13 residues in the CDR3. Germline V CDR1 and CDR2: LNHDA, SQIVND (reference sequence). The authors' processing: Reference gene primer amplification in the assay estimated nucleated cell counts. The protocol was immunoSEQ multiplex PCR, while the TCRdb copy is restricted to in-frame clones and leaves out a portion. V, J and clone size derive from that table, while D and trimming were established from the DNA sequence. The sample lists over 45,000 clones, 75% to 90% occurring once. Material: peripheral blood. The source is a woman in her fifties or sixties with acute or convalescent COVID-19. The chain links TRBV19 to TRBJ1-1, with D possibly TRBD1 on 5 matching bases. This chain's CDR3 is CASSIARVAEAFF. DNA of the CDR3: TGTGCCAGTAGTATTGCCAGGGTCGCTGAAGCTTTCTTT.